One sample yielded the 13 T cell receptor beta chains listed below, sequenced in a study of blood T cell repertoires in COVID-19. Libraries were prepared by immunoSEQ multiplex PCR; TCRdb keeps only in-frame clonotypes and omits some of them. This table holds 200,000 to 250,000 clones, roughly nine tenths found once. Sequenced sample: peripheral blood. These receptors all stem from a woman aged 45-59 years with acute or convalescent COVID-19.

This clone was recorded only once. This chain joins TRBV6-5 and TRBJ1-6, with TRBD1 matching 7 bases. The CDR3 totals 14 residues. In germline, CDR1 is MNHEY, CDR2 SVGAGI. The ends lost 6 bases at V and 6 bases at J; junction bases unmatched: 5. The CDR3 DNA reads as TGTGCCAGCAGACCCGGGACAGTTAATTCACCCCTCCACTTT. This sequence encodes CASRPGTVNSPLHF.

This clone was counted only a few times. The rearrangement links TRBV6-1 to TRBJ2-2, with TRBD2 matching 10 bases. The V segment lost 6 bases and the J segment 6 bases; nucleotides outside the gene matches: 4. The CDR3 runs 14 residues. CDR1 MNHNS and CDR2 SASEGT come from the germline V gene. The CDR3 DNA sequence: TGTGCCAGCAGACGAGCGGGAGGGCCCGGGGAGCTGTTTTTT. Its protein product is CASRRAGGPGELFF.

The J gene is TRBJ1-5, the V gene TRBV7-2; no reliable D call. Trimming stripped 4 bases from V and 4 bases from J, with 8 bases between. Germline CDR1 and CDR2: SGHTA and FQGNSA. The CDR3 runs 13 residues. CDR3 protein: CASSSEKNQPQHF. DNA for the CDR3: TGTGCCAGCAGCTCCGAGAAAAATCAGCCCCAGCATTTT. Combining the CDR3 with reference TRBV7-2 and TRBJ1-5 gives the whole variable domain GAGVSQSPSNKVTEKGKDVELRCDPISGHTALYWYRQSLGQGLEFLIYFQGNSAPDKSGLPSDRFSAERTGGSVSTLTIQRTQQEDSAVYLCASSSEKNQPQHFGDGTRLSIL.

The J gene is TRBJ1-1, the V gene TRBV6-6; possible D gene TRBD1, 6 bases. From germline, CDR1 is MNHNY and CDR2 SVGAGI (reference sequence). This CDR3 comprises 14 residues. The germline V and J ends were trimmed by 0 bases and 6 bases, with 11 bases remaining between them. The DNA for the CDR3 is TGTGCCAGCAGTTACTCGGGGGGGCTCGCTGAAGCTTTCTTT. It is translated as CASSYSGGLAEAFF.

This chain connects TRBV7-3 to TRBJ2-7; 7 bases agree with TRBD1. The CDR3 totals 16 residues. V lost 1 base to trimming and J lost 2 bases; unmatched junction nucleotides: 8. Germline assignment: CDR1 SGHTA and CDR2 FQGTGA. The CDR3: CASSLKRDRETYEQYF. Here the CDR3 DNA reads TGTGCCAGCAGCTTAAAGAGGGACAGAGAAACCTACGAGCAGTACTTC. Combining the CDR3 with reference TRBV7-3 and TRBJ2-7 gives the whole variable domain GAGVSQTPSNKVTEKGKYVELRCDPISGHTALYWYRQSLGQGPEFLIYFQGTGAADDSGLPNDRFFAVRPEGSVSTLKIQRTERGDSAVYLCASSLKRDRETYEQYFGPGTRLTVT.

This chain joins TRBV11-3 and TRBJ2-4; 8 positions agree with TRBD1. The CDR3 consists of 14 residues. V shed 0 bases, J shed 6 bases, and the junction held 1 base outside the gene matches. Germline loops: CDR1 SGHNT, CDR2 YENEEA. CDR3 DNA: TGTGCCAGCAGCTTAGATGGACAGGGAAACATTCAGTACTTC. Amino acids: CASSLDGQGNIQYF.

This clone appeared a single time. V and J are TRBV6-4 and TRBJ2-1; perhaps TRBD2 as D (7 bases). The V end lost 7 bases, the J end lost 9 bases, and 19 bases lay between the germline ends. The germline V gene has CDR1 MRHNA and CDR2 SNTAGT. The CDR3 has 14 residues. The CDR3 coding sequence is TGTGCCAGCACTCCCGAGGGGGGGGGCGGTGAGCAGTTCTTC. Its translation is CASTPEGGGGEQFF.

This chain links TRBV5-1 with TRBJ2-6, with D possibly TRBD1 on 6 matching bases. CDR3 length: 16 amino acids. Germline CDR1 reads SGHRS; CDR2 reads YFSETQ. The V end was cut by 2 bases, the J end by 4 bases, with 13 bases between. As DNA, the CDR3 is TGCGCCAGCAGCTTACTACAGGGAACAGGGGCCAACGTCCTGACTTTC. Protein sequence: CASSLLQGTGANVLTF.

This clone was picked up a small number of times. The V gene is TRBV5-1, the J gene TRBJ1-1; D is unresolved. The CDR3 totals 14 residues. Germline values: CDR1 SGHRS, CDR2 YFSETQ. Trimming removed 2 bases from V and 6 bases from J, with 14 bases in between. The CDR3 DNA reads as TGCGCCAGCAGCTTAGGTATAGGACTCTCTGAAGCTTTCTTT. It yields the protein CASSLGIGLSEAFF.

The chain recombines TRBV7-2 with TRBJ2-5, with TRBD2 matching 7 bases. V dropped 4 bases and J dropped 5; count of bases not matched to a gene: 4. The germline V gene encodes CDR1 SGHTA and CDR2 FQGNSA. The CDR3 runs to 13 residues. CDR3 sequence: CASSSLGGETQYF. The CDR3, as DNA: TGTGCCAGCAGCTCATTGGGAGGGGAGACCCAGTACTTC.

As for this clone: Within the sample, other DNA sequences also encode this same CDR3. J is TRBJ2-7 and V is TRBV27; tentative D call: TRBD2 (6 bases). V shed 4 bases and J shed 0 bases, with 7 bases lying between them. The CDR3 is 13 amino acids. Germline CDR1 MNHEY, CDR2 SMNVEV (reference sequence). The CDR3 region has the DNA TGTGCCAGCAGTTATAGCGGCTCCTACGAGCAGTACTTC. Its protein product is CASSYSGSYEQYF.

This clone came up a few times. The junction departs from the called germline gene at one end, perhaps through a read error. The CDR3 sequence: CASRGGQGAKEKLFF. CDR3 in DNA: TGTGCCAGCAGAGGGGGACAGGGGGCTAAGGAAAAACTGTTTTTT. This chain joins TRBV6-5 and TRBJ1-4, with 12 bases matching TRBD1. CDR1 is MNHEY and CDR2 is SVGAGI in the germline V gene. The length of the CDR3 is 15 residues.

The CDR3 protein is CASSLAGGMTDTQYF. The CDR3 DNA reads TGTGCCAGCAGCTTAGCGGGCGGGATGACAGATACGCAGTATTTT. V gene TRBV7-8 combines with J gene TRBJ2-3; D perhaps matches TRBD2 (6 bases). In germline, CDR1 is SGHVS, CDR2 FQNEAQ. V lost 0 bases and J 3 bases, leaving 10 bases between the germline ends. The CDR3 consists of 15 residues. The full variable domain, with the rest looked up from reference TRBV7-8 and TRBJ2-3, is GAGVSQSPRYKVAKRGQDVALRCDPISGHVSLFWYQQALGQGPEFLTYFQNEAQLDKSGLPSDRFFAERPEGSVSTLKIQRTQQEDSAVYLCASSLAGGMTDTQYFGPGTRLTVL.